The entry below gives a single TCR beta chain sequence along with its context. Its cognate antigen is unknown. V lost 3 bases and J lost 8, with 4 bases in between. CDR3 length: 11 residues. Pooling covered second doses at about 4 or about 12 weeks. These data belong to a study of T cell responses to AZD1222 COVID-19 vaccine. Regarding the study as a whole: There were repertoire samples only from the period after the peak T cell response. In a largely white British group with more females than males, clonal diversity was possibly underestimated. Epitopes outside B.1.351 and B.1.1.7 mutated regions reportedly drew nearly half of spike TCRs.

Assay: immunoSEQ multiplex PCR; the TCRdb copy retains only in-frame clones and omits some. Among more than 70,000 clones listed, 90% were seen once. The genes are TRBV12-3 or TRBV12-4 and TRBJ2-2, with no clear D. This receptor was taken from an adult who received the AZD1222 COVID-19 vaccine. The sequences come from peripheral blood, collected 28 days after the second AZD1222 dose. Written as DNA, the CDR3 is TGTGCCAGCAGTTTTTCTGGGGAGCTGTTTTTT. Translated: CASSFSGELFF.